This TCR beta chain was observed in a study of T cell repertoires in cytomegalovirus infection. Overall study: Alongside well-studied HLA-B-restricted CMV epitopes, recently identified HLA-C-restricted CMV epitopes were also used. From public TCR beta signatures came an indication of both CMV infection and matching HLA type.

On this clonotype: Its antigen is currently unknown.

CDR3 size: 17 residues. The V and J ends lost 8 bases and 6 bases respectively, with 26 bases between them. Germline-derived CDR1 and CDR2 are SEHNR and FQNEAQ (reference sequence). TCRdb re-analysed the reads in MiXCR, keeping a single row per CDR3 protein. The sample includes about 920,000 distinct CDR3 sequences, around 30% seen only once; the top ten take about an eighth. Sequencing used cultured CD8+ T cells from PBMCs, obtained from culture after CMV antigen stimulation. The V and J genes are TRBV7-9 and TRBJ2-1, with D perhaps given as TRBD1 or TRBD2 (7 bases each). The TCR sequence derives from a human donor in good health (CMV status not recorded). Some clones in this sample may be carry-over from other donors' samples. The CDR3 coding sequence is TGTGCCAGCCAAGAGCTACGGGGGGCAGGGGGAGTCAATGAGCAGTTCTTC. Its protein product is CASQELRGAGGVNEQFF.